Detailed here is one T cell receptor beta chain. The record originates from a study of blood T cell repertoires in COVID-19. Whole-study context: There were acute and convalescent COVID-19 samples, and they came from the United States, Italy and Spain. PBMCs, B-cell-depleted T cells, or T cells provided the cDNA or gDNA that made up the material.

Original handling: For nucleated cells, counts were estimated from reference gene primer amplification. The method was immunoSEQ multiplex PCR; TCRdb's version includes in-frame clones alone and lacks a portion of them. The V and J calls and clone size come from that table; D and trimming were worked out from the DNA. The table lists 25,000 to 30,000 clones, roughly nine tenths of them singletons. This CDR3 contains 17 residues. Germline V lookup: CDR1 SNHLY, CDR2 FYNNEI. V was clipped by 6 bases and J by 0 bases; unmatched bases: 5. This TCR was sampled from a human donor in a cohort sampled during active COVID-19. This chain uses TRBV2 with TRBJ2-6, with TRBD1 identical over 10 bases. The sequenced sample consisted of peripheral blood. The CDR3 nucleotides read TGTGCCAGCAGGGAGGGGACAGGGGTCTCTGGGGCCAACGTCCTGACTTTC. Translation gives CASREGTGVSGANVLTF.